Reported below is one TCR beta chain. Here immunoSEQ multiplex PCR was the method, and the copy in TCRdb shows in-frame clones only, minus some. Of roughly 260,000 clones listed, about 88% are singletons. The sample comes from a study of blood T cell repertoires in COVID-19. Study details: Acute and convalescent COVID-19 specimens originated in the United States, Italy and Spain.

Seattle cases were enrolled at active infection and followed longitudinally. The CDR3 loop spans 15 amino acids. CDR1 LNHNV and CDR2 YYDKDF come from the germline V gene (reference sequence). V trimming: 2 bases; J trimming: 4 bases; junction bases outside the gene matches: 4. Source material: peripheral blood. The gene calls are TRBV15 and TRBJ2-7; 11 positions match TRBD2. The receptor comes from a woman in her thirties with COVID-19, enrolled during active disease. The CDR3 region is CATSRKTSGMYEQYF. CDR3 bases: TGTGCCACCAGCAGAAAGACTAGCGGGATGTACGAGCAGTACTTC.